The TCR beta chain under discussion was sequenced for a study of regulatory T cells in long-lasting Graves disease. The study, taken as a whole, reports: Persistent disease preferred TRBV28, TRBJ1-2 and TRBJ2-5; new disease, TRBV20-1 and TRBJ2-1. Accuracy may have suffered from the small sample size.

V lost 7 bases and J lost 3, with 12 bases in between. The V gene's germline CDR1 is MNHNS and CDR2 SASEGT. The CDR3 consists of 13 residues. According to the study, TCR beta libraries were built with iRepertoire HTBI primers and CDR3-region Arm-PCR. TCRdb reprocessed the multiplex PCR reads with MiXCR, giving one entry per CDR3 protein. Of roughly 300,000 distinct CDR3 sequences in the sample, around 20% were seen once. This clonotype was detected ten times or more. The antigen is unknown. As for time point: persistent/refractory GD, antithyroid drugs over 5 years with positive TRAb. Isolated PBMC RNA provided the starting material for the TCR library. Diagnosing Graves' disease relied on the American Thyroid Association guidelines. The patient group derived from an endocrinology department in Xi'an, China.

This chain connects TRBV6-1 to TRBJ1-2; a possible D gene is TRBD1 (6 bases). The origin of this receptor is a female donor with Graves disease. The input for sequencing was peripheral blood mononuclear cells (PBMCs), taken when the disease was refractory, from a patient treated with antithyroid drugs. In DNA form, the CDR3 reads TGTGCCAGCACCATTGGGGGCTACTATGGCTACACCTTC. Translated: CASTIGGYYGYTF.